This section outlines one T cell receptor beta chain sequence together with its context. Clones were sequenced by immunoSEQ multiplex PCR, and TCRdb holds only the in-frame ones, with some missing. The table records around 57,000 clones, about 93% of them present only once. The data derive from a study of technical replicates of blood from a handful of donors. V lost 6 bases to trimming and J lost 3 bases; unmatched junction nucleotides: 1. The CDR3 length is 13 residues. Germline CDR1 and CDR2: SQVTM and ANQGSEA. This TCR derives from a human donor in good health. The V gene is TRBV29-1, the J gene TRBJ2-2; 10 nucleotides match TRBD2. The specimen was T cells isolated from PBMCs. CDR3 region: CSVAGGYTGELFF. In DNA form, the CDR3 reads TGCAGCGTAGCGGGAGGGTACACCGGGGAGCTGTTTTTT.